This T cell receptor (beta chain) was identified during a study of blood T cell repertoires in COVID-19. Generated by immunoSEQ multiplex PCR, the TCRdb table keeps only in-frame clones and is missing some. The table records 250,000 or so clones, 88% of them present only once. This clone appeared a single time. The V end was cut by 1 base, the J end by 4 bases, with 19 bases between. This CDR3 comprises 17 residues. Germline-derived CDR1 and CDR2 are LGHNA and YSLEER. The V gene is TRBV4-3, the J gene TRBJ2-5; D is perhaps TRBD1 (5 bases). The TCR comes from a woman in her twenties or thirties with COVID-19, enrolled during active disease. Sequencing used peripheral blood. This CDR3 reads CASSQVFGQGVGETQYF. The CDR3 DNA reads as TGCGCCAGCAGCCAAGTCTTCGGGCAGGGTGTGGGAGAGACCCAGTACTTC.